Here is one TCR beta chain with its context. Antigen specificity is unknown. Looked up from germline, CDR1 is MNHEY and CDR2 is SVGAGI. V lost 6 bases and J lost 0, with 12 bases in between. The CDR3 has 15 residues. The data are from a study of shared clonotypes between healthy human individuals. Overall study: Ranging from 18 to 49 in age, donors were two women and a few men. Study-wide points: As a rule, naive subsets had a larger estimated richness than memory subsets.

Naive CD8 cells comprised CD45RO-negative, CCR7-positively selected cells, excluding terminally differentiated effector memory CD45RA+ cells. Deep level was the assay's run setting. The table came from immunoSEQ multiplex PCR; TCRdb's copy has only in-frame clones and leaves some out. The sample has 1.5 million to 2.5 million clones; about 95% are singletons. The clonotype originates from a young man in good health. This sequence joins TRBV6-5 and TRBJ2-1; no reliable D call. The sequencing input was naive CD8+ T cells sorted from blood. CDR3 in DNA: TGTGCCAGCAGAGTCGAACTTAGCTCCTACAATGAGCAGTTCTTC. Protein sequence: CASRVELSSYNEQFF.